Included here is one T cell receptor (beta chain) sequence, with context. Its antigen is unidentified. This sample is drawn from a study of identical twins. Notes on the study in general: With abundant cord blood beta clonotypes, insertions were fewer; memory repertoires showed no such pattern. Invariant MAIT and iNKT cells could partly confound zero-insertion analyses. Conclusions came from cross-sectional statistical analysis, not from following the same donors. With monozygotic twins, out-of-frame TCR alpha sharing exceeded what models estimated.

The V end was cut by 3 bases, the J end by 3 bases, with 11 bases between. Per germline, CDR1 SQVTM and CDR2 ANQGSEA. This CDR3 has 14 amino acids. TCRdb recomputed calls from the 5' RACE reads with MiXCR, one row per CDR3 protein. The table has some 590,000 distinct CDR3 sequences, 9.6% seen once. These same records also appear under a second study, on yellow fever vaccine responses in identical twins.

This TCR derives from a woman aged 18-29 years in good health. This chain uses TRBV29-1 with TRBJ2-2; perhaps TRBD1 as D (5 bases). Material for sequencing was PBMCs. In nucleotides, the CDR3 is TGCAGCGTTGATAGGGGCCGCGACACCGGGGAGCTGTTTTTT. Translation gives CSVDRGRDTGELFF.